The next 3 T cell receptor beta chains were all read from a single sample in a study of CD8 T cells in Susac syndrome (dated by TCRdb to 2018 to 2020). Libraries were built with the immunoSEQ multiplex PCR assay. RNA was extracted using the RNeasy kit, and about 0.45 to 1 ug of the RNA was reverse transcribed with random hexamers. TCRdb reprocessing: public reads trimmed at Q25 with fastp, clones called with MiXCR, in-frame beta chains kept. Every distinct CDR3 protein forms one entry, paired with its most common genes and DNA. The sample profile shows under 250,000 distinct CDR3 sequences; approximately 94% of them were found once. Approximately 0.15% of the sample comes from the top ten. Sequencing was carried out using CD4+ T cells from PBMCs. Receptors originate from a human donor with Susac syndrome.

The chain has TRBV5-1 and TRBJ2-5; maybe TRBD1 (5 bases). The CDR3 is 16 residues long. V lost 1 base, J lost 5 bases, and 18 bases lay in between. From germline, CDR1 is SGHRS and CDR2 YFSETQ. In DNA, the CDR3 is TGCGCCAGCAGCTTGTTATTAACAAAAGGGGCTGAGACCCAGTACTTC. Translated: CASSLLLTKGAETQYF. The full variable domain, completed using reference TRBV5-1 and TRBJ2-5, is KAGVTQTPRYLIKTRGQQVTLSCSPISGHRSVSWYQQTPGQGLQFLFEYFSETQRNKGNFPGRFSGRQFSNSRSEMNVSTLELGDSALYLCASSLLLTKGAETQYFGPGTRLLVL.

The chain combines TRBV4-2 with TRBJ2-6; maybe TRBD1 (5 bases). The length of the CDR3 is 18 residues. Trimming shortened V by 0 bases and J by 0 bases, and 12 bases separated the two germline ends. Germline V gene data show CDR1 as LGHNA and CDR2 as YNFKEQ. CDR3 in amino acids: CASSQEAGKISGANVLTF. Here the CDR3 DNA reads TGTGCCAGCAGCCAAGAAGCAGGGAAGATCTCTGGGGCCAACGTCCTGACTTTC.

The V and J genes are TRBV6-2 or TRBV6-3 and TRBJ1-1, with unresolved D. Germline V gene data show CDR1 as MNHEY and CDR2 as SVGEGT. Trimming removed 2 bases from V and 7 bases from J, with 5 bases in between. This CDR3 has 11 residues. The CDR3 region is CASSYHSEAFF. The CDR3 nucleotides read TGTGCCAGCAGTTACCACAGTGAAGCTTTCTTT.